These 25 T cell receptor beta chains were all obtained from the same sample, sequenced in a study of T cell repertoires in cytomegalovirus infection. MiXCR, run by TCRdb on the reads, gives a single entry per CDR3 protein. Seen here are around 550,000 distinct CDR3 sequences, approximately 25% observed once, and the top ten hold less than 15%. Sequencing was carried out using PBMCs. These receptors all come from a human donor in good health (CMV status not recorded). Some clones in this sample may be carry-over from other donors' samples.

J is TRBJ2-3 and V is TRBV7-3, with TRBD2 matching over 16 bases. Looked up from germline, CDR1 is SGHTA and CDR2 is FQGTGA. V dropped 6 bases and J dropped 7; count of bases not matched to a gene: 13. The CDR3 runs to 18 residues. DNA of the CDR3: TGTGCCAGCAGTTACACCGGGACTAGCGGGGGGGGGGTGAATACGCAGTATTTT. It codes for CASSYTGTSGGGVNTQYF.

The chain joins TRBV2 to TRBJ1-5, with D hard to call. Germline V gene lookup returns CDR1 SNHLY and CDR2 FYNNEI. The ends were cut back, 3 bases at V and 5 bases at J, with 11 bases in the middle. The CDR3 is 14 amino acids. Here the CDR3 DNA reads TGTGCCAGCAGTGATAGGCGTGGCGATCAGCCCCAGCATTTT. This translates into CASSDRRGDQPQHF.

This clonotype has more than one count but fewer than ten. The chain joins TRBV28 to TRBJ2-1, with D possibly matching TRBD1 (6 bases). Per germline, CDR1 MDHEN and CDR2 SYDVKM. V was pared by 6 bases and J by 14 bases, with 20 bases between. The CDR3 is 13 amino acids. CDR3 protein: CASRSFIIKGEFF. As DNA, the CDR3 is TGTGCCAGCAGGTCTTTCATAATAAAGGGGGAGTTCTTC. The whole variable domain, filled in from reference TRBV28 and TRBJ2-1, reads DVKVTQSSRYLVKRTGEKVFLECVQDMDHENMFWYRQDPGLGLRLIYFSYDVKMKEKGDIPEGYSVSREKKERFSLILESASTNQTSMYLCASRSFIIKGEFFGPGTRLTVL.

The chain carries TRBV6-2 or TRBV6-3 and TRBJ2-2; TRBD1 agrees at 7 bases. J lost 3 bases, V lost 8 bases, and 6 bases had no gene match. This CDR3 has 14 amino acids. CDR1 is MNHEY, CDR2 SVGEGT, per germline. The CDR3 bases are TGTGCCAGCCACAGGGGTCGGGACACCGGGGAGCTGTTTTTT. Amino acids: CASHRGRDTGELFF.

This clonotype was observed a handful of times. The rearrangement joins TRBV7-9 to TRBJ1-1; D gene unclear. CDR1 SEHNR and CDR2 FQNEAQ come from the germline V gene (reference sequence). The CDR3 contains 15 residues. Trimming removed 4 bases from V and 1 base from J, with 13 bases in between. The CDR3 DNA reads TGTGCCAGCAGCTCGCGACGTCAGAGGAACACTGAAGCTTTCTTT. Its protein product is CASSSRRQRNTEAFF. The full variable domain, with the rest looked up from reference TRBV7-9 and TRBJ1-1, is DTGVSQNPRHKITKRGQNVTFRCDPISEHNRLYWYRQTLGQGPEFLTYFQNEAQLEKSRLLSDRFSAERPKGSFSTLEIQRTEQGDSAMYLCASSSRRQRNTEAFFGQGTRLTVV.

This clonotype was counted only a few times. This chain links TRBV4-2 with TRBJ2-2, with 7 bases fitting TRBD1. V lost 4 bases to trimming and J lost 2 bases; unmatched junction nucleotides: 4. This CDR3 comprises 15 residues. CDR1 LGHNA and CDR2 YNFKEQ come from the germline V gene. CDR3 sequence (DNA): TGTGCCAGCAGCCGGGGACAGCTAAACACCGGGGAGCTGTTTTTT. Translating gives CASSRGQLNTGELFF.

This clonotype was observed a few times. The V gene is TRBV20-1, the J gene TRBJ2-7, with D possibly matching TRBD2 (6 bases). Germline-derived CDR1 and CDR2 are DFQATT and SNEGSKA (reference sequence). Trimming removed 6 bases at V and 2 bases at J, with 20 bases between. There are 15 residues in the CDR3. The CDR3 loop is CSAISVVVAAYEQYF. For the CDR3, the DNA is TGCAGTGCGATCTCCGTAGTGGTAGCGGCCTACGAGCAGTACTTC.

This clonotype was recorded many times. The chain carries TRBV7-2 and TRBJ2-1; the match to TRBD2 covers 11 bases. Germline V gene lookup returns CDR1 SGHTA and CDR2 FQGNSA. The junction had 8 bases not matched to a gene; V was cut back by 5 bases and J by 5 bases. The CDR3 consists of 16 residues. The CDR3 loop is CASSRGLAGQHNEQFF. CDR3 nucleotide sequence: TGTGCCAGCAGCCGTGGACTAGCGGGCCAGCACAATGAGCAGTTCTTC.

The rearrangement uses TRBV7-8 and TRBJ2-3, with D perhaps TRBD2 (6 bases). V lost 1 base and J lost 4, with 12 bases in between. This CDR3 spans 15 amino acids. The V gene's germline CDR1 is SGHVS and CDR2 FQNEAQ. CDR3 protein: CASSLVGSFADTQYF. In DNA form, the CDR3 reads TGTGCCAGCAGCTTAGTCGGGAGCTTTGCAGATACGCAGTATTTT.

This clonotype was seen a few times. CDR3 nucleotide sequence: TGTGCCAGCAGTTTAGAGAGAGATAATTCACCCCTCCACTTT. Encoded protein: CASSLERDNSPLHF. This chain joins TRBV12-3 or TRBV12-4 and TRBJ1-6; D gene unclear. V was trimmed by 1 base and J by 5 bases, leaving 6 bases between them. The CDR3 extends over 14 amino acids.

This chain joins TRBV6-2 or TRBV6-3 and TRBJ2-7; TRBD2 matches at 9 bases. The CDR3 extends over 15 amino acids. Per the germline V gene, CDR1 is MNHEY and CDR2 is SVGEGT. V dropped 8 bases and J dropped 2; count of bases not matched to a gene: 10. CDR3 amino acids: CASSRTSGLPYEQYF. The DNA of the CDR3 is TGTGCCAGCTCCAGAACTAGCGGGCTTCCCTACGAGCAGTACTTC.

This clonotype showed up many times. The chain combines TRBV7-6 with TRBJ2-7; TRBD1 matches at 9 bases. Germline V gene data show CDR1 as SGHVS and CDR2 as FNYEAQ. V shed 5 bases and J 0 bases; nucleotides not matched to a gene: 5. This CDR3 is built from 15 residues. In nucleotides, the CDR3 is TGTGCCAGCAGCGCTGGGACAGGGAGCTCCTACGAGCAGTACTTC. It is translated as CASSAGTGSSYEQYF.

This clonotype turned up a few times. The V and J genes are TRBV27 and TRBJ1-5; D remains ambiguous. Trimming took off 6 bases at V and 7 bases at J, with 13 bases between the two ends. Germline V gives CDR1 MNHEY, CDR2 SMNVEV (reference sequence). CDR3 size: 13 residues. CDR3 sequence (DNA): TGTGCCAGCAGACGGGGTCTGGGGCAGCCCCAGCATTTT. Translating gives CASRRGLGQPQHF.

The chain carries TRBV7-9 and TRBJ1-5; D gene unclear. The germline V gene encodes CDR1 SEHNR and CDR2 FQNEAQ (reference sequence). The CDR3 totals 14 residues. V gave up 2 bases and J gave up 6 bases, with 11 bases separating them. The CDR3 reads CASSLRWGSQPQHF. The CDR3 DNA follows: TGTGCCAGCAGCTTAAGGTGGGGAAGTCAGCCCCAGCATTTT.

V usage is TRBV18 and J usage is TRBJ1-1; tentative D call: TRBD1 (6 bases). Trimming cost V 1 base and J 1 base, with 10 bases left between them. There are 15 residues in the CDR3. Germline V lookup: CDR1 KGHSH, CDR2 LQKENI. CDR3 residues: CASSPLQGPNTEAFF. In nucleotides, the CDR3 is TGTGCCAGCTCACCACTCCAGGGGCCGAACACTGAAGCTTTCTTT. Drawing the rest from reference TRBV18 and TRBJ1-1, the complete variable domain is NAGVMQNPRHLVRRRGQEARLRCSPMKGHSHVYWYRQLPEEGLKFMVYLQKENIIDESGMPKERFSAEFPKEGPSILRIQQVVRGDSAAYFCASSPLQGPNTEAFFGQGTRLTVV.

CDR3 in amino acids: CASSQENGVRQFF. CDR3 in DNA: TGTGCCAGCAGCCAAGAAAATGGGGTTCGGCAGTTCTTC. The chain has TRBV3-1 and TRBJ2-1; no firm D call. CDR3 length equals 13 residues. Per germline, CDR1 LGHDT and CDR2 YNNKEL (reference sequence). Trimming left V 0 bases short and J 12 bases short, with 12 bases between.

This chain joins TRBV2 and TRBJ2-5; D gene uncertain. Germline V gene data show CDR1 as SNHLY and CDR2 as FYNNEI. V was trimmed by 6 bases and J by 5 bases, leaving 13 bases between them. The CDR3 totals 13 residues. Here the CDR3 reads CASRSMTGETQYF. The CDR3 nucleotides are TGTGCCAGCAGATCGATGACGGGTGAGACCCAGTACTTC.

The rearrangement links TRBV12-3 or TRBV12-4 to TRBJ1-4; D perhaps matches TRBD1 (6 bases). Trimming left V 8 bases short and J 6 bases short, with 16 bases between. The CDR3 spans 14 residues. CDR3 nucleotide sequence: TGTGCCAGCTCCCGGGAGGGGGGCTATGAAAAACTGTTTTTT. Translation gives CASSREGGYEKLFF.

Many counts were recorded for this clonotype. The chain couples TRBV7-8 to TRBJ2-1, with TRBD2 matching 7 bases. V shed 3 bases, J shed 5 bases, and the junction held 16 bases outside the gene matches. Germline V gene lookup returns CDR1 SGHVS and CDR2 FQNEAQ. The CDR3 length is 18 residues. The CDR3 DNA reads as TGTGCCAGCAGCTTGATCCCCGCCGGGACTAATCCCCACAATGAGCAGTTCTTC. Protein: CASSLIPAGTNPHNEQFF.

V is TRBV7-9 and J is TRBJ2-7; no clear D gene. This CDR3 has 12 residues. The V and J ends lost 4 bases and 6 bases respectively, with 10 bases between them. From germline, CDR1 is SEHNR and CDR2 FQNEAQ (reference sequence). In DNA, the CDR3 is TGTGCCAGCAGCTATTTGGCGGCCGAGCAGTACTTC. It specifies CASSYLAAEQYF.

The rearrangement uses TRBV6-2 or TRBV6-3 and TRBJ2-1; TRBD2 is a possible D gene (6 bases). V dropped 7 bases and J dropped 2 bases, with 12 bases sitting between them. There are 14 residues in the CDR3. Germline V gives CDR1 MNHEY, CDR2 SVGEGT. The CDR3 DNA sequence: TGTGCCAGCACGGGCGGGAACACCTACAATGAGCAGTTCTTC. It specifies CASTGGNTYNEQFF.

The rearrangement uses TRBV19 and TRBJ1-4, with TRBD1 as a possible D gene (6 bases). This CDR3 has 15 residues. Deletions cut 6 bases from V and 0 bases from J, with 11 bases between. CDR1 and CDR2 (germline): LNHDA, SQIVND (reference sequence). The CDR3 sequence: CASRQNRATNEKLFF. The CDR3 DNA follows: TGTGCCAGTAGGCAAAACAGGGCAACTAATGAAAAACTGTTTTTT.

The chain uses TRBV20-1 and TRBJ2-5; D possibly matches TRBD1 or TRBD2 (5 bases each). CDR3 size: 12 residues. The germline V gene has CDR1 DFQATT and CDR2 SNEGSKA (reference sequence). V shed 3 bases and J shed 7 bases, with 12 bases lying between them. The CDR3 coding sequence is TGCAGTGCTAGTCACGGGGCGGGGACCCAGTACTTC. Protein sequence: CSASHGAGTQYF.

This clonotype was observed at least ten times. The genes are TRBV7-2 and TRBJ2-3; the D is unclear. The V gene lost 4 bases and the J gene lost 0 bases, with 11 bases spanning the gap. The CDR3 runs 15 residues. The germline CDR1 and CDR2 sequences are SGHTA and FQGNSA. This CDR3 reads CASSSLATSTDTQYF. CDR3 bases: TGTGCCAGCAGCTCACTCGCTACTAGCACAGATACGCAGTATTTT. Together with reference TRBV7-2 and TRBJ2-3, the CDR3 gives the full variable domain: GAGVSQSPSNKVTEKGKDVELRCDPISGHTALYWYRQSLGQGLEFLIYFQGNSAPDKSGLPSDRFSAERTGGSVSTLTIQRTQQEDSAVYLCASSSLATSTDTQYFGPGTRLTVL.

There are many counts of this clonotype. The rearrangement links TRBV7-8 to TRBJ2-2, with 7 bases matching TRBD2. Germline V gene data show CDR1 as SGHVS and CDR2 as FQNEAQ. V gave up 5 bases and J gave up 2 bases; unmatched junction bases: 11. The CDR3 spans 17 residues. The DNA of the CDR3 is TGTGCCAGCAGCCCCCGCCGGGGAGGGGAAAACACCGGGGAGCTGTTTTTT. Amino acid sequence: CASSPRRGGENTGELFF.